This T cell receptor beta chain was sequenced for a study of human T cells and chemical hapten exposure. Looking at the study overall: For sensitization, 2% DPC was applied to a roughly 2 cm by roughly 2 cm patch of upper inner arm skin. Small pooled library volume differences chiefly drove per-sample TCR yield variation. Chiefly women, the patients showed alopecia areata, totalis or universalis.

Time point here: pre-sensitization, week 0. Treatment indicated: therapeutic diphenylcyclopropenone sensitization with weekly scalp DPC. The authors extracted total RNA from unfractionated whole blood. Study-wide results and limits: Having alopecia, the donors may differ immunologically from healthy people.

This clonotype was detected many times. Its matching antigen is unknown. Each CDR3 protein gets one entry after TCRdb re-called the RACE reads with MiXCR. This table has tens of thousands of distinct CDR3 sequences, around 12% appearing once. Germline CDR1 and CDR2: SQVTM and ANQGSEA. There are 13 residues in the CDR3. With 1 base removed from V and 4 bases from J, the gap between germline ends came to 7 bases. The V gene is TRBV29-1, the J gene TRBJ2-2; D is ambiguous. The receptor's source is a woman between 40 and 55 years old with alopecia areata. Some clones in this sample may be carry-over from other donors' samples. The source material was whole blood, sampled in connection with sensitization to the hapten diphenylcyclopropenone (DPC). CDR3: CSVEVRATGELFF. The CDR3, as DNA: TGCAGCGTTGAAGTAAGAGCCACCGGGGAGCTGTTTTTT.